These T cell receptor beta chains were read from a single sample in a study of blood T cell repertoires in COVID-19. Assay used: immunoSEQ multiplex PCR; TCRdb lists only in-frame clones, some missing. The sample holds some 200,000 clones, 80% to 90% seen once. The sequenced sample was peripheral blood. The receptor source for this set is a man of 80 years or more with acute or convalescent COVID-19. Each CDR3 is given with its conserved first and last residue. A D gene is named only where the DNA matches it firmly. Clone size is stated in some rows and not others, as once, few, many or a class when expanded.

j_call d_call clone_size v_call cdr3_nt cdr3_aa
TRBJ1-5 . . TRBV10-3 TGTGCCTCCCGGTCCCAACAGGGAGATAATCAGCCCCAGCATTTT CASRSQQGDNQPQHF
TRBJ2-7 TRBD2 once TRBV7-8 TGTGCCAGCACCGCCCCGGGGGGCTACGAGCAGTACTTC CASTAPGGYEQYF
TRBJ1-5 . . TRBV19 TGTGCCAGTAGCTACATACAGGGAATAAATCAGCCCCAGCATTTT CASSYIQGINQPQHF
TRBJ2-5 TRBD2 . TRBV19 TGTGCCAGTTTTTTTGTGACGGGAGGCGCAGAAGAGACCCAGTACTTC CASFFVTGGAEETQYF
TRBJ2-5 TRBD2 . TRBV5-1 TGCGCCAGCAGCTCGGGGTCCGGGGGGGAGACCCAGTACTTC CASSSGSGGETQYF
TRBJ1-2 TRBD1 once TRBV29-1 TGCAGCGTTACAGGGGTGTGGGGTTTCCTCTTC CSVTGVWGFLF
TRBJ2-3 TRBD2 . TRBV19 TGTGCCAGTAGCAAAACTAGCGGGGGGAATGGTACGCAGTATTTT CASSKTSGGNGTQYF
TRBJ1-1 . . TRBV30 TGTGCCTGGAGTGTGGGGGGTCCGTGGAACACTGAAGCTTTCTTT CAWSVGGPWNTEAFF
TRBJ1-2 TRBD1 . TRBV24-1 TGTGCCACCAGTGCCTCGGACAGGGGAAACTATGGCTACACCTTC CATSASDRGNYGYTF
TRBJ2-2 TRBD2 . TRBV7-2 TGTGCCAGCAGCATTCCGGGACTAGGTAACACCGGGGAGCTGTTTTTT CASSIPGLGNTGELFF
TRBJ2-1 . . TRBV9 TGTGCCAGCAGTGCTCACGGTAACCCCATAAATGAGCAGTTCTTC CASSAHGNPINEQFF
TRBJ2-3 . . TRBV6-1 TGTGCCAGCAGTGATCGAGGCCACACCCATAGCACAGATACGCAGTATTTT CASSDRGHTHSTDTQYF
TRBJ2-1 TRBD2 . TRBV5-4 TGTGCCAGCACAAAGCGGGAGTGGTCCTACAATGAGCAGTTCTTC CASTKREWSYNEQFF
TRBJ1-6 . . TRBV5-1 TGCGCCAGCAGCAACACACAGGGTCCAAATTCACCCCTCCACTTT CASSNTQGPNSPLHF
TRBJ2-2 . . TRBV5-6 TGTGCCAGCAGCTTAGTAACGGGGGAGAGGAGCACCGGGGAGCTGTTTTTT CASSLVTGERSTGELFF
TRBJ1-1 . once TRBV3-1/TRBV3-2 TGTGCCAGCAGCCAAGGGAGGCCCCACTCGGCTTTCTTT CASSQGRPHSAFF
TRBJ2-1 TRBD2 once TRBV5-1 TGCGCCAGCAGCTCCGGGACTAGCGCAAACTCCTACAATGAGCAGTTCTTC CASSSGTSANSYNEQFF
TRBJ1-1 . . TRBV25-1 TGTGCCAGCAGTGAATATAATGAAGCTTTCTTT CASSEYNEAFF
TRBJ2-2 TRBD1 . TRBV11-1 TGTGCCAGCATGGGACAGCTTTATGGAAGCGGGGAGCTGTTTTTT CASMGQLYGSGELFF
TRBJ1-2 TRBD1 . TRBV5-5 TGTGCCAGCAGCGGGGGGACAGCTAACTATGGCTACACCTTC CASSGGTANYGYTF
TRBJ1-5 . . TRBV19 TGTGCCAGTAGTAAGACAGCCGGGCAGGGCAATCAGCCCCAGCATTTT CASSKTAGQGNQPQHF
TRBJ1-3 . . TRBV28 TGTGCCAGCAGCCGCGCGACAGGACCGAGCTCTGGAAACACCATATATTTT CASSRATGPSSGNTIYF